The clone carrying this TCR beta chain was counted a single time. This sample is part of a study of T cell responses to AZD1222 COVID-19 vaccine. Profiled with immunoSEQ multiplex PCR; TCRdb holds only in-frame clones, not every one. Of approximately 120,000 clones in the sample, over 90% were seen once. The sequencing used peripheral blood, collected on day 0 of AZD1222 vaccination. The clonotype originates from an adult in good health.

This CDR3 reads CASTPGRAPDTQYF. The CDR3 coding sequence is TGTGCCAGCACCCCCGGGAGGGCCCCAGATACGCAGTATTTT. This chain uses TRBV6-5 with TRBJ2-3, with 8 bases lining up with TRBD2. Per germline, CDR1 MNHEY and CDR2 SVGAGI. The CDR3 runs to 14 residues. V shed 7 bases and J 4 bases; nucleotides not matched to a gene: 7.